The next 10 T cell receptor beta chains were all read from a single sample in a study of cytomegalovirus exposure and HLA in healthy donors. A multiplex PCR was run with 60 Vbeta primers and 13 Jbeta primers. TCRdb's table, derived via immunoSEQ multiplex PCR, lists solely in-frame clones and lacks some. The sample lists 100,000 to 150,000 clones; roughly 18% were seen once. Sequencing input: PBMCs. The receptors originated from a female donor in good health and CMV-seropositive.

This clone was seen a few times. The chain carries TRBV28 and TRBJ2-3; D is ambiguous. This CDR3 spans 13 amino acids. The V and J ends lost 10 bases and 0 bases respectively, with 11 bases between them. Germline values: CDR1 MDHEN, CDR2 SYDVKM. The CDR3 sequence: CANSPRSTDTQYF. The DNA for the CDR3 is TGTGCCAACAGCCCTCGGAGCACAGATACGCAGTATTTT.

The V gene is TRBV7-3, the J gene TRBJ2-1; TRBD2 agrees at 9 bases. Per germline, CDR1 SGHTA and CDR2 FQGTGA. The CDR3 has 13 amino acids. With 4 bases clipped from V and 8 bases from J, the junction kept 3 bases outside the gene matches. The CDR3 DNA follows: TGTGCCAGCAGCTCGGGACTAGCTGATGAGCAGTTCTTC. Translation: CASSSGLADEQFF.

The chain couples TRBV4-1 to TRBJ1-2; a weak D match, TRBD1 (6 bases). This CDR3 region has 14 residues. Germline V gives CDR1 MGHRA, CDR2 YSYEKL. V was trimmed by 5 bases and J by 3 bases, leaving 13 bases between them. This CDR3 is CASSETTGYYGYTF. CDR3 sequence (DNA): TGCGCCAGCAGCGAAACCACAGGGTACTATGGCTACACCTTC.

The J gene is TRBJ2-1, the V gene TRBV7-9; tentative D call: TRBD2 (5 bases). Germline V gives CDR1 SEHNR, CDR2 FQNEAQ (reference sequence). The length of the CDR3 is 12 residues. The V end was cut by 5 bases, the J end by 9 bases, with 11 bases between. The CDR3 here is CASSPIAGEQFF. CDR3 in DNA: TGTGCCAGCAGCCCAATTGCGGGTGAGCAGTTCTTC. Looking up the rest from reference TRBV7-9 and TRBJ2-1 gives the full variable domain: DTGVSQNPRHKITKRGQNVTFRCDPISEHNRLYWYRQTLGQGPEFLTYFQNEAQLEKSRLLSDRFSAERPKGSFSTLEIQRTEQGDSAMYLCASSPIAGEQFFGPGTRLTVL.

The V and J genes are TRBV4-2 and TRBJ2-7; TRBD2 is a possible D gene (6 bases). Trimming pared 2 bases from V and 6 bases from J, leaving 17 bases between. CDR1 and CDR2 from the germline V gene are LGHNA and YNFKEQ. CDR3 length: 15 residues. CDR3 in amino acids: CASSQLGTGPSEQYF. As DNA, the CDR3 is TGTGCCAGCAGCCAACTAGGGACTGGCCCCTCCGAGCAGTACTTC.

CDR3 coding DNA: TGTGCCAGCAGCTTAGATGCACCGGGCACCGGGGAGCTGTTTTTT. This translates into CASSLDAPGTGELFF. The V and J genes are TRBV11-3 and TRBJ2-2; D ambiguous. Trimming took off 0 bases at V and 4 bases at J, with 9 bases between the two ends. Germline V gene lookup returns CDR1 SGHNT and CDR2 YENEEA. The CDR3 is 15 amino acids.

The gene calls are TRBV2 and TRBJ2-1; D gene ambiguous. Trimming cost V 4 bases and J 8 bases, with 9 bases left between them. This CDR3 is built from 12 residues. CDR1 is SNHLY and CDR2 is FYNNEI in the germline V gene. The CDR3 DNA reads TGTGCCAGCAGTGGTCAGACTGATGAGCAGTTCTTC. Translated: CASSGQTDEQFF.

This clone was found a few times. This chain uses TRBV7-9 with TRBJ1-1, with a tentative D call TRBD1 (5 bases). Germline lookup yields CDR1 SEHNR and CDR2 FQNEAQ (reference sequence). This CDR3 is 17 amino acids long. Between the trimmed V and J ends, which lost 5 bases and 3 bases, there was a span of 22 bases. For the CDR3, the DNA is TGTGCCAGCAGCCCCGCCCGAAAAAAGGGACTCGACACTGAAGCTTTCTTT. Protein sequence: CASSPARKKGLDTEAFF.

This clone was counted between two and nine times. The V gene is TRBV7-2, the J gene TRBJ1-4, with D hard to call. V was pared by 1 base and J by 4 bases, with 7 bases between. The germline CDR1 and CDR2 sequences are SGHTA and FQGNSA. This CDR3 has 14 amino acids. CDR3 nucleotide sequence: TGTGCCAGCAGCTTAGGACGGGGTAATGAAAAACTGTTTTTT. Translating it yields CASSLGRGNEKLFF.

This clone came up a few times. J is TRBJ2-6 and V is TRBV29-1; D perhaps matches TRBD1 (6 bases). Trimming stripped 6 bases from V and 3 bases from J, with 12 bases between. This CDR3 spans 14 amino acids. CDR1 and CDR2 (germline): SQVTM, ANQGSEA. The CDR3 DNA reads TGCAGCGTCGAAAAGGACAGTGGGGCCAACGTCCTGACTTTC. This encodes CSVEKDSGANVLTF.